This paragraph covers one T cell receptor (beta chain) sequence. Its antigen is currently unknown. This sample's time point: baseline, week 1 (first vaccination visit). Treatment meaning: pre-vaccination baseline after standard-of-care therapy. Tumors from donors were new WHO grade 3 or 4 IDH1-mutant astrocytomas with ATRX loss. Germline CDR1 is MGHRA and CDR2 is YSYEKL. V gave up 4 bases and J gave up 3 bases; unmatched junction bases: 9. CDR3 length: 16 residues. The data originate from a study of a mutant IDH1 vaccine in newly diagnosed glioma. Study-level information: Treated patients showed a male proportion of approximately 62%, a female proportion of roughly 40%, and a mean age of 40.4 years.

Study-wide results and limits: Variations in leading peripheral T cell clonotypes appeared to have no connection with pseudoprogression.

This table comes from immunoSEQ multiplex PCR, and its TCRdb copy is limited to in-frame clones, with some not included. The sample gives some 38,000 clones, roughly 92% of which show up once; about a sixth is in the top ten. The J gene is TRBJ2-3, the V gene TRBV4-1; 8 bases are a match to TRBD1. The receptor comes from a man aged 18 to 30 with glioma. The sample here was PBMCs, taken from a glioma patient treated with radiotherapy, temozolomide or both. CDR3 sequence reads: CASSPPQGASTDTQYF. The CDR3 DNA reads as TGCGCCAGCAGCCCTCCCCAGGGGGCGTCTACAGATACGCAGTATTTT.